This T cell receptor beta chain was identified in a study of T cells in Graves' hyperthyroidism and ophthalmopathy. Remarks on this clonotype: Its antigen remains unidentified.

The V gene's germline CDR1 is SQVTM and CDR2 ANQGSEA. Trimming left V 7 bases short and J 6 bases short, with 21 bases between. The CDR3 loop spans 14 amino acids. General study points: Ophthalmopathy could be told apart from stable hyperthyroidism with a 13 V-J model.

TCR beta CDR3 sequences were amplified from RNA transcripts. Using the HTBI primer set, a first-round RT-PCR was run on the TCR CDR3. Using its own MiXCR run on the multiplex PCR reads, TCRdb lists one record per CDR3 protein. The sample contains approximately 400,000 distinct CDR3 sequences, approximately 15% of which appear only once. This chain uses TRBV29-1 with TRBJ1-2, with D tentatively TRBD1 (5 bases). Sequencing input: blood. The sequence was collected from a young woman with Graves' ophthalmopathy. CDR3 loop: CSGGEGQEEDGYTF. CDR3 DNA sequence: TGCAGCGGGGGCGAGGGGCAGGAAGAAGATGGCTACACCTTC.